The clone carrying this T cell receptor (beta chain) was observed a single time. Its target is unknown. One junction end disagrees with the germline gene, perhaps due to a read error. In germline, CDR1 is MNHEY, CDR2 SVGEGT. The CDR3 spans 17 residues. The data are from a study of response to subunit inactivated influenza vaccine. TCRdb called the RT-PCR reads again in MiXCR, with one record for every CDR3 protein. Here the sample spans hundreds of thousands of distinct CDR3 sequences, 15% to 20% being singletons. Findings of the study overall: The authors put forward the suggestion that each seasonal influenza vaccination may bring in only a limited number of new T cells.

The sequence derives from a man between 50 and 70 years old who received an inactivated influenza vaccine. The source was CD4+ T cells sorted from PBMCs, collected around 2 years after vaccination. This chain links TRBV6-2 or TRBV6-3 with TRBJ1-5; 9 nucleotides agree with TRBD1. The CDR3 bases are TGTGCCAGCAGTTTCTTACTTCGGGACAGGGAAAATCACCCCCAGCATTTT. The encoded protein is CASSFLLRDRENHPQHF.